This T cell receptor (beta chain) stems from a study of T cell responses to AZD1222 COVID-19 vaccine. In the study overall: The study pooled second doses at about 4 or about 12 weeks. Whole-study results and caveats: The span of vaccine-associated CD4 TCRs extended across spike, with dominance at 160-218 and 743-854. No day 14 peak samples; only post-peak repertoires were characterized. Following two doses of AZD1222, Spike-specific TCR breadth and depth rose.

TCRdb keeps only in-frame clones here, not all; method: immunoSEQ multiplex PCR. The sample holds approximately 80,000 clones; about nine tenths are singletons and the top ten take roughly a quarter. Note on this clone: What it binds is not known.

Looked up from germline, CDR1 is LNHDA and CDR2 is SQIVND (reference sequence). V was shortened by 9 bases and J by 7 bases, with 9 bases between the two germline ends. This CDR3 is 10 amino acids long. The V gene is TRBV19, the J gene TRBJ1-2, with no clear D. Source: peripheral blood, taken on day 0 of AZD1222 vaccination. The origin of this receptor is an adult in good health. The CDR3 here is CASLGGGYTF. In DNA form, the CDR3 reads TGTGCCAGCCTCGGAGGTGGCTACACCTTC.